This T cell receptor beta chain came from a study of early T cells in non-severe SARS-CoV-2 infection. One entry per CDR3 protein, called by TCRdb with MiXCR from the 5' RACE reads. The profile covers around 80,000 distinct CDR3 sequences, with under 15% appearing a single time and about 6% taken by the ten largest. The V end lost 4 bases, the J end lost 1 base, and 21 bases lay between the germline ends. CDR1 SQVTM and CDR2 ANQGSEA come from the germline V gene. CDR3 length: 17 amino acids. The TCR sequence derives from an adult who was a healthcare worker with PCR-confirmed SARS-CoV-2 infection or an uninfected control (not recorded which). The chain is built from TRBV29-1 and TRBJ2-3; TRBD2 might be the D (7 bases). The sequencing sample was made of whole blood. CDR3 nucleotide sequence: TGCAGCGTTGTTGGCGGGGGCGTCTTATTGGGCACAGATACGCAGTATTTT. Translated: CSVVGGGVLLGTDTQYF.